Listed below are T cell receptor beta chains from one sample, sequenced in a study of T cells after yellow fever vaccination. MiXCR was run by TCRdb on the 5' RACE reads, yielding one entry per CDR3 protein. The sample records 300,000 to 350,000 distinct CDR3 sequences, roughly 4% being singletons. The sequences come from PBMCs, collected 5 days after the yellow fever booster vaccination. These receptors came from a man in his late teens or twenties who received the YFV17D yellow fever vaccine. CDR3s include the opening cysteine and the closing phenylalanine or tryptophan. Fields, in order: J gene, clone size, D gene, V gene, CDR3 protein, CDR3 DNA. The D gene is left open where the match is weak. Clone size, where shown, is once, few, many, or a class for clones that have expanded.

TRBJ2-7 few TRBD1 TRBV6-2/TRBV6-3 CASRELGQGAYEQYF TGTGCCAGCCGTGAACTGGGACAGGGGGCGTACGAGCAGTACTTC
TRBJ1-1 many TRBD1 TRBV5-1 CASSLGTGPMNTEAFF TGCGCCAGCAGCCTAGGGACAGGCCCCATGAACACTGAAGCTTTCTTT
TRBJ1-4 - - TRBV7-2 CASSPRPIYATNEKLFF TGTGCCAGCAGCCCCCGCCCCATTTATGCAACTAATGAAAAACTGTTTTTT
TRBJ2-1 few TRBD2 TRBV5-1 CASSWGSGGTYNEQFF TGCGCCAGCAGCTGGGGGAGCGGGGGAACCTACAATGAGCAGTTCTTC
TRBJ2-7 many TRBD1 TRBV7-2 CASSLDRESDEQYF TGTGCCAGCAGCTTGGACAGGGAGAGCGACGAGCAGTACTTC
TRBJ2-5 few TRBD2 TRBV6-5 CASSTTSGVQETQYF TGTGCCAGCAGCACGACTAGCGGGGTCCAAGAGACCCAGTACTTC
TRBJ2-3 few - TRBV5-1 CASSLKGRVPDTQYF TGCGCCAGCAGCTTGAAGGGCAGGGTCCCAGATACGCAGTATTTT
TRBJ2-6 - - TRBV5-1 CASSLVPTGYSGANVLTF TGCGCCAGCAGCTTGGTTCCCACAGGTTACTCTGGGGCCAACGTCCTGACTTTC
TRBJ2-5 many - TRBV11-2 CASSRERQETQYF TGTGCCAGCAGCCGGGAGAGGCAAGAGACCCAGTACTTC
TRBJ2-2 many - TRBV7-2 CASSHLGPTVSGELFF TGTGCCAGCAGCCACCTTGGGCCCACCGTTTCTGGGGAGCTGTTTTTT
TRBJ2-5 many - TRBV7-8 CASSLAGGAKTQYF TGTGCCAGCAGCTTAGCGGGGGGGGCGAAGACCCAGTACTTC
TRBJ2-7 - TRBD2 TRBV20-1 CSAHRTSGGGEQYF TGCAGTGCCCATAGGACTAGCGGGGGCGGTGAGCAGTACTTC
TRBJ2-1 many TRBD2 TRBV7-2 CASSLVAGGYNEQFF TGTGCCAGCAGCTTAGTAGCGGGGGGGTACAATGAGCAGTTCTTC
TRBJ1-2 few - TRBV7-9 CASSSITGNRGDGYTF TGTGCCAGCAGTAGCATTACAGGGAATAGGGGGGATGGCTACACCTTC
TRBJ2-3 many - TRBV24-1 CATSDLSGPSTDTQYF TGTGCCACCAGTGATTTGTCGGGACCTAGCACAGATACGCAGTATTTT
TRBJ1-2 - - TRBV6-1 CASSSPARGDYGYTF TGTGCCAGCAGCTCGCCGGCCCGGGGGGACTATGGCTACACCTTC
TRBJ1-1 many - TRBV6-2/TRBV6-3 CASSYRSEMNTEAFF TGTGCCAGCAGTTACAGGTCGGAGATGAACACTGAAGCTTTCTTT
TRBJ2-3 many TRBD2 TRBV28 CASSLQAGGGADTQYF TGTGCCAGCAGTTTACAAGCGGGGGGCGGCGCAGATACGCAGTATTTT
TRBJ1-2 - - TRBV11-2 CASSLEGQSNYGYTF TGTGCCAGCAGCTTAGAAGGACAGTCTAACTATGGCTACACCTTC
TRBJ1-2 - - TRBV6-1 CASSSGNHYGYTF TGTGCCAGCAGCTCAGGGAACCACTATGGCTACACCTTC
TRBJ2-5 few TRBD2 TRBV4-1 CASSQGISGGLQETQYF TGCGCCAGCAGCCAAGGGATTAGCGGGGGCCTCCAAGAGACCCAGTACTTC
TRBJ2-1 - - TRBV7-2 CASSLAGPQLGNEQFF TGTGCCAGCAGCTTAGCAGGTCCTCAACTGGGGAATGAGCAGTTCTTC
TRBJ2-5 many - TRBV29-1 CSVLASQETQYF TGCAGCGTCCTAGCGAGTCAAGAGACCCAGTACTTC
TRBJ2-3 many TRBD2 TRBV11-2 CASSPGASGGASTQYF TGTGCCAGCAGCCCAGGGGCTAGCGGGGGGGCATCTACGCAGTATTTT
TRBJ1-1 few - TRBV5-1 CASTPDKNTEAFF TGCGCCAGCACCCCTGACAAGAACACTGAAGCTTTCTTT
TRBJ2-5 few TRBD2 TRBV6-4 CASIVASGAQETQYF TGTGCCAGCATCGTGGCTAGCGGGGCGCAAGAGACCCAGTACTTC
TRBJ2-3 few TRBD2 TRBV6-2/TRBV6-3 CASRTSGDTDTQYF TGTGCCTCCCGGACTAGCGGGGACACAGATACGCAGTATTTT
TRBJ2-1 many TRBD1 TRBV29-1 CSLLRDRGDEQFF TGCAGCCTCCTCCGAGACAGGGGTGATGAGCAGTTCTTC
TRBJ2-5 - - TRBV20-1 CSVMGAQRAQETQYF TGCAGTGTTATGGGAGCCCAGCGGGCGCAAGAGACCCAGTACTTC
TRBJ1-1 - - TRBV6-2/TRBV6-3 CASSNHRDGNTEAFF TGTGCCAGCAGTAACCATCGGGACGGGAACACTGAAGCTTTCTTT
TRBJ1-2 few - TRBV12-3/TRBV12-4 CASSLAAGGSYYGYTF TGTGCCAGCAGTTTAGCCGCCGGGGGCTCCTACTATGGCTACACCTTC
TRBJ2-1 many TRBD1 TRBV24-1 CATSDPGQYNEQFF TGTGCCACCAGTGATCCGGGACAGTACAATGAGCAGTTCTTC
TRBJ2-5 - - TRBV20-1 CSASRGQIQETQYF TGCAGTGCTAGCCGGGGACAAATCCAAGAGACCCAGTACTTC
TRBJ2-5 many - TRBV11-2 CASSLGVRETQYF TGTGCCAGCAGCTTGGGGGTCCGGGAGACCCAGTACTTC
TRBJ1-4 few TRBD1 TRBV25-1 CASSPWTGVNEKLFF TGTGCCAGCAGTCCGTGGACAGGGGTCAATGAAAAACTGTTTTTT
TRBJ1-3 many TRBD1 TRBV5-1 CASSRVGTANSGNTIYF TGCGCCAGCAGCCGCGTGGGGACAGCGAACTCTGGAAACACCATATATTTT
TRBJ1-1 few - TRBV20-1 CSAIKDRKAFF TGCAGTGCTATCAAGGACCGGAAAGCTTTCTTT
TRBJ2-3 few - TRBV7-2 CASSLAPTIGSQYF TGTGCCAGCAGCTTAGCTCCCACTATAGGTTCGCAGTATTTT
TRBJ1-6 many - TRBV10-3 CAISESLDSPLHF TGTGCCATCAGTGAGTCGCTGGATTCACCCCTCCACTTT
TRBJ2-3 many - TRBV9 CASSVERDTDTQYF TGTGCCAGCAGCGTAGAAAGGGACACAGATACGCAGTATTTT
TRBJ1-5 few - TRBV12-3/TRBV12-4 CASSTGTYSNQPQHF TGTGCCAGCAGCACCGGGACCTATAGCAATCAGCCCCAGCATTTT
TRBJ1-1 few - TRBV5-5 CASSLAGGFAAAEAFF TGTGCCAGCAGCTTGGCCGGAGGTTTCGCAGCAGCTGAAGCTTTCTTT
TRBJ2-5 - TRBD2 TRBV4-2 CASSQDPMTSGGRETQYF TGTGCCAGCAGCCAAGACCCCATGACTAGCGGGGGGCGGGAGACCCAGTACTTC
TRBJ1-5 many - TRBV28 CASVIGGNGNQPQHF TGTGCCAGCGTAATTGGGGGGAACGGAAATCAGCCCCAGCATTTT
TRBJ2-3 few TRBD1 TRBV7-7 CASSLMGQGLQYF TGTGCTAGCAGCTTAATGGGACAGGGTCTGCAGTATTTT
TRBJ2-1 many TRBD1 TRBV29-1 CSVGQGVGYNEQFF TGCAGCGTGGGACAGGGGGTCGGGTACAATGAGCAGTTCTTC
TRBJ2-3 few - TRBV7-9 CASEPAVDTQYF TGTGCCAGCGAGCCCGCTGTAGATACGCAGTATTTT
TRBJ2-1 many - TRBV19 CASQSGGAGNEQFF TGTGCCAGTCAAAGCGGCGGGGCGGGTAATGAGCAGTTCTTC
TRBJ1-1 many - TRBV5-1 CASSLGLGKNTEAFF TGCGCCAGCAGCTTGGGCCTCGGAAAGAACACTGAAGCTTTCTTT
TRBJ2-2 - TRBD2 TRBV24-1 CATSDALVGGTGELFF TGTGCCACCAGTGATGCCCTCGTCGGGGGGACCGGGGAGCTGTTTTTT
TRBJ2-3 - - TRBV3-1 CASSQRLGAVGYTDTQYF TGTGCCAGCAGCCAGAGGCTAGGAGCAGTGGGGTACACAGATACGCAGTATTTT